This T cell receptor (beta chain) was observed in a study of OX40 agonist ivuxolimab in advanced cancers. With regard to this clone: The antigen remains unidentified.

CDR3 size: 13 residues. J gave up 5 bases and V 4 bases, and 3 bases lay outside the gene matches. Germline CDR1 is SGHRS and CDR2 is YFSETQ. Findings of the study overall: Some of the lowest clonal expansion was seen in partial responders at 0.1-3.0 mg/kg. Blood T cells, both CD4+ and CD8+, expanded clonally by week 6 at 0.1 to 3.0 mg/kg.

TCRdb keeps only in-frame clones here, not all; method: immunoSEQ multiplex PCR. The table shows 75,000 to 100,000 clones, with around 80% occurring only once. The specimen comprised CD4+ or CD8+ T cells sorted from blood, sampled in a trial of the OX40 agonist ivuxolimab. This TCR was sampled from an adult with an advanced solid tumor such as melanoma, head and neck, liver or kidney cancer. The chain combines TRBV5-1 with TRBJ2-5; 9 nucleotides line up with TRBD1. CDR3 amino acids: CASSPGQGETQYF. CDR3 DNA: TGCGCCAGCAGCCCCGGACAGGGGGAGACCCAGTACTTC.